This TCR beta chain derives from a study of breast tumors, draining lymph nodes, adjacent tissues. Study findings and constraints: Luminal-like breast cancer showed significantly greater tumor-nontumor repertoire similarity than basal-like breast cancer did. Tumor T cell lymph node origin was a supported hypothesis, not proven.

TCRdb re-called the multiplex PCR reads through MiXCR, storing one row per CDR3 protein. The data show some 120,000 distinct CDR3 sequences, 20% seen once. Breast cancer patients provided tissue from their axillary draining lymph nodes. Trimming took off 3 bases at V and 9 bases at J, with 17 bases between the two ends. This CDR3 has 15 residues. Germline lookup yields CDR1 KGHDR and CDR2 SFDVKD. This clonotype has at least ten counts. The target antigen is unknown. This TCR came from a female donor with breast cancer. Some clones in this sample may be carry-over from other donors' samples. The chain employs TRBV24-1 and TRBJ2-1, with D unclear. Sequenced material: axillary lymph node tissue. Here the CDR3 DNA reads TGTGCCACCAGTGATGCGGACGGTTATCGGATTGAGCAGTTCTTC. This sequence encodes CATSDADGYRIEQFF.